The source of this T cell receptor beta chain is a study of tumor and adjacent non-tumor tissue in lung cancer. Study details: The patients, 10 men and about five women, were 31 to 76 with stage I to III disease. On average, productive TCRbeta reads reached around 4 million per sample. Study-wide points: Patients with more diverse tumor TCRs had worse survival.

Three rounds of nested PCR, following a modified ARM-PCR protocol, produced the TCRbeta library. TCRdb used MiXCR to reprocess the multiplex PCR reads, holding one entry per CDR3 protein. The sample gives roughly 48,000 distinct CDR3 sequences, about two thirds of which show up once; roughly 30% is in the top ten. No cell sorting was done before RNA was extracted from the tissue. More than 3 cm separated this lung sample from the edge of the tumor. Remarks on this clonotype: Its antigen is unidentified.

Sequencing used distant non-tumor lung tissue. The receptor comes from a woman in her sixties or seventies with non-small cell lung cancer.

The CDR3 loop reads CISSFGQGTDTQYF. The DNA for the CDR3 is TGTATCAGCAGCTTTGGACAGGGGACAGATACGCAGTATTTT. The chain recombines TRBV11-3 with TRBJ2-3; 9 nucleotides align to TRBD1. CDR3 length: 14 amino acids. CDR1 and CDR2 (germline): SGHNT, YENEEA.